Sequencing of this T cell receptor beta chain was carried out in a study of blood T cell repertoires in COVID-19. Per the germline V gene, CDR1 is WSHSY and CDR2 is SAAADI. The CDR3 is 15 amino acids. Trimming cost V 5 bases and J 2 bases; bases outside gene matches: 3. Participant-reported clinical history was the basis for cohort assignment. Sequenced by immunoSEQ multiplex PCR; TCRdb stores in-frame clones only, minus some. The sample gives roughly 250,000 clones, 87% of which show up once; 2% to 3% is in the top ten. Material for sequencing was PBMCs or T cells enriched from blood (not recorded which). This TCR came from a woman under 40 with acute COVID-19. The rearrangement joins TRBV10-2 to TRBJ1-2; 12 nucleotides agree with TRBD1. CDR3 nucleotides: TGCGCCAGCAGTCGGGACAGGGGGCGCAACTATGGCTACACCTTC. Protein product: CASSRDRGRNYGYTF.